This is a list of T cell receptor beta chains from one sample in a study of control samples from healthy donors and cancer patients. Measured with immunoSEQ multiplex PCR; TCRdb has only the in-frame clones, and not every one. The data show under 65,000 clones, with 65% to 90% seen just once and roughly 2.8% held by the top ten. Sequenced: PBMCs. These receptors were obtained from a woman aged 45-60 years with lung cancer. The CDR3 runs from the conserved cysteine through the conserved F or W. Fields, in order: clone size, D gene, J gene, V gene, CDR3 DNA, CDR3 protein. A D gene is named only where the DNA matches it firmly. Rows give clone size only sometimes, using once, few, many, or a class for an expanded clone.

>few|NA|TRBJ2-7|TRBV4-3
TGCGCCAGCAGCCAAGATTACAGGGCCTATGAGCAGTACTTC
CASSQDYRAYEQYF
>NA|NA|TRBJ2-7|TRBV29-1
TGCAGCGTGTCAACAGGTTACGAGCAGTACTTC
CSVSTGYEQYF
>NA|NA|TRBJ1-5|TRBV28
TGTGCCAGCACCCCCGGGACACCTAGCAATCAGCCCCAGCATTTT
CASTPGTPSNQPQHF
>NA|NA|TRBJ2-7|TRBV29-1
TGCAGCGCTCCTCCACCAATACCAGGCGAGCAGTACTTC
CSAPPPIPGEQYF
>NA|NA|TRBJ1-1|TRBV7-3
TGTGCCAGCAGCTTACAGGATAACACTGAAGCTTTCTTT
CASSLQDNTEAFF
>NA|NA|TRBJ1-5|TRBV28
TGTGCCAGCAGACCTCCGGGGGTCGGGAAGCCCCAGCATTTT
CASRPPGVGKPQHF
>NA|TRBD1|TRBJ2-3|TRBV5-1
TGCGCCAGCCGGACAGGGATCCTAGATACGCAGTATTTT
CASRTGILDTQYF
>NA|TRBD1|TRBJ2-3|TRBV11-1
TGTGCCAGCAGCCTTACAGGGGTAACAGATACGCAGTATTTT
CASSLTGVTDTQYF
>NA|NA|TRBJ1-2|TRBV5-1
TGCGCCAGCAGGAGGGACTTCCCGGAGGGTGGCTACACCTTC
CASRRDFPEGGYTF
>NA|NA|TRBJ1-4|TRBV4-1
TGCGCCAGCAGCCGGGGGACGTCCGAAAAACTGTTTTTT
CASSRGTSEKLFF
>NA|NA|TRBJ2-3|TRBV9
TGTGCCAGCAGCGGGGGACACGGCACAGATACGCAGTATTTT
CASSGGHGTDTQYF
>NA|TRBD1|TRBJ1-1|TRBV7-6
TGTGCCAGCAGCTTAGCGGGTAAGAGTCTGGTTTGGACAGGGGTAGGAACTGAAGCTTTCTTT
CASSLAGKSLVWTGVGTEAFF
>NA|NA|TRBJ2-5|TRBV5-1
TGCGCCAGCAGCGCGGACAGAAGTGCCTCGCAAGAGACCCAGTACTTC
CASSADRSASQETQYF
>NA|NA|TRBJ2-2|TRBV9
TGTGCCAGCAGCGTAATTCTGGACGGGGAGCTGTTTTTT
CASSVILDGELFF
>NA|NA|TRBJ1-6|TRBV13
TGTGCCAGCAGCCTGGGACTGGATAATTCACCCCTCCACTTT
CASSLGLDNSPLHF
>NA|NA|TRBJ1-2|TRBV10-1
TGCGCCAGCATCGGGAGAGAGGGCTATGGCTACACCTTC
CASIGREGYGYTF
>once|NA|TRBJ2-2|TRBV4-1
TGCGCCAGCAGCCAAGTAGGGGGACGAGGGGGCACCGGGGAGCTGTTTTTT
CASSQVGGRGGTGELFF
>NA|NA|TRBJ1-3|TRBV25-1
TGTGCCAGCAGTCGAGGCAGCTCTGGAAACACCATATATTTT
CASSRGSSGNTIYF
>few|TRBD1|TRBJ2-5|TRBV5-1
TGCGCCAGCAGCCCCTCGACAGGGGGCTCAGAGACCCAGTACTTC
CASSPSTGGSETQYF
>once|NA|TRBJ2-5|TRBV10-3
TGTGCCATCAGTGGTCGAACGGGGGAAGAGACCCAGTACTTC
CAISGRTGEETQYF
>few|NA|TRBJ1-1|TRBV7-2
TGTGCCAGCAGCCGCCCCGGGGGGGCGAACACTGAAGCTTTCTTT
CASSRPGGANTEAFF
>NA|NA|TRBJ2-4|TRBV7-9
TGTGCCAGCAGCTTCCCCTCGGTCGCAAACATTCAGTACTTC
CASSFPSVANIQYF
>NA|NA|TRBJ1-6|TRBV15
TGTGCCACCAGCAGAGATAAGGGGCCTTCTTCACCCCTCCACTTT
CATSRDKGPSSPLHF
>once|NA|TRBJ2-2|TRBV2
TGTGCCAGCGGCCGGGTACCAAACACCGGGGAGCTGTTTTTT
CASGRVPNTGELFF
>NA|NA|TRBJ1-1|TRBV3-1/TRBV3-2
TGTGCCAGCAGCCAAGGAAATCAGGGGACTGAAGCTTTCTTT
CASSQGNQGTEAFF
>NA|TRBD2|TRBJ2-1|TRBV10-3
TGTGCCATCAGTGAGAGGGCTAGCGGCTTATACAATGAGCAGTTCTTC
CAISERASGLYNEQFF
>NA|TRBD1|TRBJ2-7|TRBV9
TGTGCCAGCAGCGTAGTTGGGACAGGGGGCATTAACGAGCAGTACTTC
CASSVVGTGGINEQYF
>NA|NA|TRBJ1-2|TRBV12-3/TRBV12-4
TGTGCCAGCAGCTCTCTCCCAGGGTACGGCTACACCTTC
CASSSLPGYGYTF
>NA|NA|TRBJ1-5|TRBV19
TGTGCCAGTAGAGGACAGTACAATCAGCCCCAGCATTTT
CASRGQYNQPQHF
>NA|NA|TRBJ1-5|TRBV19
TGTGCCAGTAGTACCGATCGAGGGAGCAATCAGCCCCAGCATTTT
CASSTDRGSNQPQHF
>NA|NA|TRBJ1-1|TRBV24-1
TGTGCCACCAGTGATTTGCTCGAGGTGGGAGCTTTCTTT
CATSDLLEVGAFF
>few|NA|TRBJ1-2|TRBV6-4
TGTGCCAGCAGGCGATCCTATGGCTACACCTTC
CASRRSYGYTF
>NA|TRBD2|TRBJ2-3|TRBV9
TGTGCCAGCAGCGTAGTTAGCGGGGGCACAGATACGCAGTATTTT
CASSVVSGGTDTQYF
>NA|NA|TRBJ2-3|TRBV29-1
TGCAGCGTGGGGCACAATCTGGGGACAGATACGCAGTATTTT
CSVGHNLGTDTQYF
>NA|NA|TRBJ2-5|TRBV7-9
TGTGCCAGCAGTTTAGCCCTTGACATGTACCAAGAGACCCAGTACTTC
CASSLALDMYQETQYF